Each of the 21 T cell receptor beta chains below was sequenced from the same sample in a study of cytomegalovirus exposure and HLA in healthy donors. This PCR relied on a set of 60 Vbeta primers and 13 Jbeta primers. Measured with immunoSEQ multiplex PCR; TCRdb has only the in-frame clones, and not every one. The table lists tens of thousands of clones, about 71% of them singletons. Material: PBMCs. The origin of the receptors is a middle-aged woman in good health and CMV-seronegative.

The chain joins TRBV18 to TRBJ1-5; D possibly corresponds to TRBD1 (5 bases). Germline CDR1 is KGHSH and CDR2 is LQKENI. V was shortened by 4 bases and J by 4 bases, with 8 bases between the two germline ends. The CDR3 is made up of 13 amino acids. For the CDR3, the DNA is TGTGCCAGCTCACTCAGGGTTAATCAGCCCCAGCATTTT. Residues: CASSLRVNQPQHF. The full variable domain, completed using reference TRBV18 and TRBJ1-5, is NAGVMQNPRHLVRRRGQEARLRCSPMKGHSHVYWYRQLPEEGLKFMVYLQKENIIDESGMPKERFSAEFPKEGPSILRIQQVVRGDSAAYFCASSLRVNQPQHFGDGTRLSIL.

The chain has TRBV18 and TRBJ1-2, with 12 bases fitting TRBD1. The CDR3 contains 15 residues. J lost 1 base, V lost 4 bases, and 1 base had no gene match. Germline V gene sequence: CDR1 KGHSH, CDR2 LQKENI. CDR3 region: CASSRDRGLNYGYTF. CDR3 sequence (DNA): TGTGCCAGCTCACGGGACAGGGGGCTTAACTATGGCTACACCTTC.

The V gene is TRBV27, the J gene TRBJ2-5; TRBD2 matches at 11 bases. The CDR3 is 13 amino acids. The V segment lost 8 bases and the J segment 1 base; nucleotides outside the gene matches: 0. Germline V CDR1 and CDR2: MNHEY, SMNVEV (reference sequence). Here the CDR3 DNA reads TGTGCCAGCGGGACTAGCGGCCAAGAGACCCAGTACTTC. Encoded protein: CASGTSGQETQYF.

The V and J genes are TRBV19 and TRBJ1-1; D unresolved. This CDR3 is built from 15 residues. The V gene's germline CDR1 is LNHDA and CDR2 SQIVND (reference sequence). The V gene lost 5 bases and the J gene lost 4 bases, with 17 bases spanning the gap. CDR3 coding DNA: TGTGCCAGTAGTCTCAACATTGTTCGAGGCACTGAAGCTTTCTTT. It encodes CASSLNIVRGTEAFF.

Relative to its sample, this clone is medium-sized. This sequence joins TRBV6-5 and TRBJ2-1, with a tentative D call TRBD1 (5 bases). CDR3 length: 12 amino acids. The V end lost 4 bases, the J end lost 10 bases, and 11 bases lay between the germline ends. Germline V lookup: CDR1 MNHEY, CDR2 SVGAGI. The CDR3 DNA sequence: TGTGCCAGCAGTTCAGGGAACTGGGAGCAGTTCTTC. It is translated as CASSSGNWEQFF.

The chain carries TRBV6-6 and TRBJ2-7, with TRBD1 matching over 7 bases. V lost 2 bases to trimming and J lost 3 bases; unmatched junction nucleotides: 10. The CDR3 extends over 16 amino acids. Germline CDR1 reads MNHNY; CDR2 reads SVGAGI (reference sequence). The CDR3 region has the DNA TGTGCCAGCAGTTACGATATACAGGGGTTCTACTACGAGCAGTACTTC. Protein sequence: CASSYDIQGFYYEQYF.

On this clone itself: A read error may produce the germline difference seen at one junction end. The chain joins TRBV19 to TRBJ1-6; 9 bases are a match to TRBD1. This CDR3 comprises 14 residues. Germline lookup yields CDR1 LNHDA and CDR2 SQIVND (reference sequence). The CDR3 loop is CASSTTENRGQVYF. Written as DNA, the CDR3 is TGTGCCAGTAGTACAACAGAAAACAGGGGGCAGGTTTACTTT. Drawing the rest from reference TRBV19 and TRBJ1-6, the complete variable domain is DGGITQSPKYLFRKEGQNVTLSCEQNLNHDAMYWYRQDPGQGLRLIYYSQIVNDFQKGDIAEGYSVSREKKESFPLTVTSAQKNPTAFYLCASSTTENRGQVYFGNGTRLTVT.

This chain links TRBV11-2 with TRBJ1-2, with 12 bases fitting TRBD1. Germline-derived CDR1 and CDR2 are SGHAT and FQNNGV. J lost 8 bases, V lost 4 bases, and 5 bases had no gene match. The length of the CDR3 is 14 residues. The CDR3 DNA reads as TGTGCCAGCAGCTCCCGGGACAGGGGGCAAGGCTACACCTTC. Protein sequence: CASSSRDRGQGYTF.

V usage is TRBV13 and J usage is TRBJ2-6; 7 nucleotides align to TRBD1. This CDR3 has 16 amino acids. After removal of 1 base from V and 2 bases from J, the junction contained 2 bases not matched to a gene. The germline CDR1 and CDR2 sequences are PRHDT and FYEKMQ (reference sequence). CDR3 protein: CASSLDRGTGANVLTF. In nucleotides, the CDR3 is TGTGCCAGCAGCTTAGACAGGGGAACTGGGGCCAACGTCCTGACTTTC.

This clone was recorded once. The CDR3 reads CASSLDRFHEQYF. As DNA, the CDR3 is TGTGCCAGCAGCCTGGACAGGTTCCACGAGCAGTACTTC. The rearrangement uses TRBV11-1 and TRBJ2-7; 7 bases map to TRBD1. The CDR3 runs 13 residues. From germline, CDR1 is SGHAT and CDR2 FQDESV (reference sequence). The junction had 6 bases not matched to a gene; V was cut back by 5 bases and J by 5 bases.

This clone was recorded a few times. The CDR3 here is CASARWTGNNEQFF. CDR3 DNA sequence: TGTGCCAGCGCCCGGTGGACTGGAAACAATGAGCAGTTCTTC. The V and J genes are TRBV13 and TRBJ2-1; possible D gene TRBD2, 5 bases. Trimming removed 8 bases from V and 5 bases from J, with 16 bases in between. This CDR3 is 14 amino acids long. Germline CDR1 reads PRHDT; CDR2 reads FYEKMQ (reference sequence).

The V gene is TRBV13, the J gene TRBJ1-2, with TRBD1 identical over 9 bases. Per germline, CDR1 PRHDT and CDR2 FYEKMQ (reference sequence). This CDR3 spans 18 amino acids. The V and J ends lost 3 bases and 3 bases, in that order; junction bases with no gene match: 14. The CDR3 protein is CASSLDEIQGAAYYGYTF. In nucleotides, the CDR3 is TGTGCCAGCAGCTTGGACGAGATACAGGGGGCGGCATACTATGGCTACACCTTC.

CDR3 region: CASTELGGPLAGELFF. Written as DNA, the CDR3 is TGTGCCAGCACCGAGTTGGGAGGGCCTCTTGCCGGGGAGCTGTTTTTT. This chain uses TRBV7-2 with TRBJ2-2; TRBD2 matches 7 bases. CDR3 size: 16 residues. With 7 bases clipped from V and 6 bases from J, the junction kept 14 bases outside the gene matches. Germline values: CDR1 SGHTA, CDR2 FQGNSA.

The CDR3 protein is CASSLTRQGTPYEQYF. In DNA form, the CDR3 reads TGTGCCAGCAGCTTAACCCGACAGGGGACTCCCTACGAGCAGTACTTC. The chain uses TRBV11-2 and TRBJ2-7, with TRBD1 identical over 8 bases. V shed 2 bases and J 2 bases; nucleotides not matched to a gene: 8. CDR1 SGHAT and CDR2 FQNNGV come from the germline V gene. CDR3 length: 16 amino acids.

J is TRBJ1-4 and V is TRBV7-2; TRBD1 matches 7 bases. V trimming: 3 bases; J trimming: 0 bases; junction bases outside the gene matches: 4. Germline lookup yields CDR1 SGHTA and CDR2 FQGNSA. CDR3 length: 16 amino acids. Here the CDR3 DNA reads TGTGCCAGCAGCTTGGGACAGCCTGCAACTAATGAAAAACTGTTTTTT. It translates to CASSLGQPATNEKLFF.

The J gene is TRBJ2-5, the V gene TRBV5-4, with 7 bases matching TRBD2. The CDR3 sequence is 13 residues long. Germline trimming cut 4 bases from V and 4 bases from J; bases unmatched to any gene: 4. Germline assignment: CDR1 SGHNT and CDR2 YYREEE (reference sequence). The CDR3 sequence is CASSPGLLETQYF. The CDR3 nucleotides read TGTGCCAGCAGCCCGGGACTATTAGAGACCCAGTACTTC.

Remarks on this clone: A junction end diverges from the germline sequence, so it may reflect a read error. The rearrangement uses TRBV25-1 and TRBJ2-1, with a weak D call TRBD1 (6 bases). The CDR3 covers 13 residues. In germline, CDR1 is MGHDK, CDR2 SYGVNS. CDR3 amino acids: CVSRPDRNNEQFF. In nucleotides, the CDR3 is TGTGTCAGCCGCCCTGACAGGAACAATGAGCAGTTCTTC.

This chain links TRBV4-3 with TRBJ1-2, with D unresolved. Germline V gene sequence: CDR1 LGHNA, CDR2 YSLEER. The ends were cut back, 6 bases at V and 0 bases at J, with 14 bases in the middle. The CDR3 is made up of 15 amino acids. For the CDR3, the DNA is TGCGCCAGCAGGCCAAGCTTAACCTCTAACTATGGCTACACCTTC. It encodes CASRPSLTSNYGYTF.

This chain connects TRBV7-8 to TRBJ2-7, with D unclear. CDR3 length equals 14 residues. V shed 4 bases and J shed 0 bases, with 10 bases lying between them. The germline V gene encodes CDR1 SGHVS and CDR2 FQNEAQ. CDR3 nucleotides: TGTGCCAGCAGCTCCTGGCAGGCCTCCTACGAGCAGTACTTC. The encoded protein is CASSSWQASYEQYF.

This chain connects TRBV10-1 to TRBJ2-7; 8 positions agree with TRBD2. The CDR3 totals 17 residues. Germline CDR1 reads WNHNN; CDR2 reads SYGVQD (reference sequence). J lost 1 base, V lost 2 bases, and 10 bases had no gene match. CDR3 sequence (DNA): TGCGCCAGCAGTGAGGCGGTAGCGGCGGGGGGTTCCTACGAGCAGTACTTC. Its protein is CASSEAVAAGGSYEQYF.

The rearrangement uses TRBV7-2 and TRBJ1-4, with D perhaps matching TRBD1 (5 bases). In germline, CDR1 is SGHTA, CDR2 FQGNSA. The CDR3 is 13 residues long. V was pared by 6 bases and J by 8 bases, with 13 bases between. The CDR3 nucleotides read TGTGCCAGCAGTCCTACAGGTTGGGAAAAACTGTTTTTT. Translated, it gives CASSPTGWEKLFF.